The text below deals with one T cell receptor beta chain. Antigen: not known. The CDR3 has 15 residues. The V gene's germline CDR1 is DFQATT and CDR2 SNEGSKA (reference sequence). These data originate in a study of monozygotic twins with inflammatory bowel disease. Broader study findings: What may have added variability to patient repertoires is that immunosuppressive treatments differed.

Two nested PCRs, around 16 and 10 cycles, amplified TCRalpha and TCRbeta cDNA. After re-calling the 5' RACE reads, TCRdb lists one entry per CDR3 protein, DNA absent. There are about 210,000 distinct CDR3 sequences in the sample, with 1.5% to 2% held by the top ten. The clonotype originates from a human donor with ulcerative colitis or Crohn's disease, or a healthy co-twin of an affected twin (not recorded which). The sample consisted of blood. V is TRBV20-1 and J is TRBJ2-5; TCRdb names TRBD2, which stays unverified in the absence of DNA. CDR3 sequence: CSAGDMAGVGETQYF.